What follows are 4 T cell receptor beta chains derived from one specimen sequenced in a study of Ad26.COV2.S vaccination and SARS-CoV-2 variants. TCRdb's copy holds only in-frame clones and misses some; the assay was immunoSEQ multiplex PCR. The data contain around 340,000 clones, 88% of them seen just once; the ten biggest clones take up around 6.4%. Sample treatment: around 19 received Ad26.COV2.S at low or high dose, single or two shots; roughly five received placebo; per-sample allocation not given. Collection of samples fell on day 63 after the first vaccine or placebo injection. The sequencing used peripheral blood, collected in a trial of Ad26.COV2.S vaccine versus placebo. The origin of the receptors is a person aged 18 to 65 who received the Ad26.COV2.S COVID-19 vaccine or a placebo.

Notes on this clone: The same CDR3 arises from other DNA sequences in this sample as well. V is TRBV7-9 and J is TRBJ1-6, with D hard to call. Trimming pared 5 bases from V and 7 bases from J, leaving 9 bases between. This CDR3 has 13 amino acids. Per the germline V gene, CDR1 is SEHNR and CDR2 is FQNEAQ (reference sequence). CDR3 residues: CASSPGLNSPLHF. Here the CDR3 DNA reads TGTGCCAGCAGCCCGGGCCTCAATTCACCCCTCCACTTT.

The chain carries TRBV20-1 and TRBJ1-2; D gene uncertain. The CDR3 runs 12 residues. The germline V gene encodes CDR1 DFQATT and CDR2 SNEGSKA (reference sequence). The ends were cut back, 3 bases at V and 8 bases at J, with 13 bases in the middle. CDR3 sequence reads: CSASLFGEGYTF. In nucleotides, the CDR3 is TGCAGTGCTAGTCTATTCGGGGAGGGCTACACCTTC.

The CDR3 bases are TGTGCCAGCAGCCCGCTGGGGGGTGGATCGGAGACCCAGTACTTC. It is translated as CASSPLGGGSETQYF. The rearrangement uses TRBV13 and TRBJ2-5; a possible D gene is TRBD2 (6 bases). The V gene's germline CDR1 is PRHDT and CDR2 FYEKMQ (reference sequence). The CDR3 extends over 15 amino acids. V dropped 5 bases and J dropped 5 bases, with 18 bases sitting between them.

This clone was detected only a few times. The chain combines TRBV7-9 with TRBJ1-5; 8 nucleotides agree with TRBD1. V shed 7 bases, J shed 7 bases, and the junction held 15 bases outside the gene matches. Germline assignment: CDR1 SEHNR and CDR2 FQNEAQ (reference sequence). CDR3 size: 16 residues. CDR3 amino acids: CASTSVGQGGSQPQHF. In nucleotides, the CDR3 is TGTGCCAGCACGTCGGTAGGACAGGGAGGTTCCCAGCCCCAGCATTTT.